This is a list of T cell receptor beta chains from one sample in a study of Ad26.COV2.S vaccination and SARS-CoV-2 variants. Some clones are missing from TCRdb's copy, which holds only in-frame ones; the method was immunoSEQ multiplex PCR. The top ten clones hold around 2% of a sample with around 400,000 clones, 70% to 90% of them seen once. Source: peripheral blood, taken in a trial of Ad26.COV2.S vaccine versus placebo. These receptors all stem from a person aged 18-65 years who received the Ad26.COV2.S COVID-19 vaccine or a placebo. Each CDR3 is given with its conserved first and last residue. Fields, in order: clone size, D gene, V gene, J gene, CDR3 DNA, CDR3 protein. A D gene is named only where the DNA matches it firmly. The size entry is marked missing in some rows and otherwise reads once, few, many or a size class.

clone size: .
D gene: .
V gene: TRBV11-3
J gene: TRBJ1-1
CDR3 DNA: TGTGCCAGCAGCACAGACCGGGACCTCGGAGCTTTCTTT
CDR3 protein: CASSTDRDLGAFF

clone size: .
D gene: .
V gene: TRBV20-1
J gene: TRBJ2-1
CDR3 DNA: TGCAGTACCCAAAAGGGGAATGAGCAGTTCTTC
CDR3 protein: CSTQKGNEQFF

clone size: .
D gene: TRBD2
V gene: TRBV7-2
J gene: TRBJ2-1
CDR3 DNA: TGTGCCATCCCCCTAAGTTCGGGTGCGGGAGAGGGAAATGAGCAGTTCTTC
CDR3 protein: CAIPLSSGAGEGNEQFF

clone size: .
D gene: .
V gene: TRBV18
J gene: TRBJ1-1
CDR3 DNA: TGTGCCAGCTCCCCCGGTCGACAGATGAACACTGAAGCTTTCTTT
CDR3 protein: CASSPGRQMNTEAFF

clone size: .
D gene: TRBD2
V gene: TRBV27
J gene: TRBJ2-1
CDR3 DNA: TGTGCCAGCAGTTTCCTAGCGGAGGGAGACAATGAGCAGTTCTTC
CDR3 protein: CASSFLAEGDNEQFF

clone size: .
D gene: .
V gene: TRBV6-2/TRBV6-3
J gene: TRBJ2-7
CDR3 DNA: TGTGCCAGCAGCCGGATTCCGGGACATGACTTACACGAGCAGTACTTC
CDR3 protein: CASSRIPGHDLHEQYF

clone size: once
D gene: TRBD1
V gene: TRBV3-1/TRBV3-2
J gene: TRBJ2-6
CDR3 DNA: TGTGCCAGCAACCCAGGGGGCAGCTCTGGGGCCAACGTCCTGACTTTC
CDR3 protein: CASNPGGSSGANVLTF

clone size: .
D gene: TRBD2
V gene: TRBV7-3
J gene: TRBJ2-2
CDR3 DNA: TGTGCCAGCAGCTTAGGACTAGCGGGAGTAAACGGGGAGCTGTTTTTT
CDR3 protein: CASSLGLAGVNGELFF

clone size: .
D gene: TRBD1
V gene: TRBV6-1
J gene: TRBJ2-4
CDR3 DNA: TGTGCCAGCAGTGAAGAGACAGGGGTGAAGGGAACGGCCTACTTAAACATTCAGTACTTC
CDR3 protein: CASSEETGVKGTAYLNIQYF

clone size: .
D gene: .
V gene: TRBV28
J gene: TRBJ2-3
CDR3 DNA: TGTGCCAGCACCGATTCCCCGGGAGCGCGGGATACGCAGTATTTT
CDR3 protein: CASTDSPGARDTQYF

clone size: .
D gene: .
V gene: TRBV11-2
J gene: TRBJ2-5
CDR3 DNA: TGTGCCAGCAGCCCAAGGACGAACCAAGAGACCCAGTACTTC
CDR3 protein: CASSPRTNQETQYF

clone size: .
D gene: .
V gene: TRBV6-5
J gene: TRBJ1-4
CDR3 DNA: TGTGCCAGCACCCTAAGCGGGGGGAGAGGTGAAAAACTGTTTTTT
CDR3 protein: CASTLSGGRGEKLFF

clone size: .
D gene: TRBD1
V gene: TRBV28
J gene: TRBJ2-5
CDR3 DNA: TGTGCCACCAGACAGGGGGCAAGGGAGACCCAGTACTTC
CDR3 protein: CATRQGARETQYF

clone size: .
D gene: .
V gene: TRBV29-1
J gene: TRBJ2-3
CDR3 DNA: TGCAGCGTTGAGGGGGACGGCGAGGCAGATACGCAGTATTTT
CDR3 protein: CSVEGDGEADTQYF

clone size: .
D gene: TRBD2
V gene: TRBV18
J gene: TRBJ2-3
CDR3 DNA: TGTGCCAGCTCACCAAGGCAGGGAGGGCTCGGTACGCAGTATTTT
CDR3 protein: CASSPRQGGLGTQYF

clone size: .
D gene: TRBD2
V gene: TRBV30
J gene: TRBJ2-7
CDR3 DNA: TGTGCCTGTTCCGGCTGGCGGGAGGGTAACGAGCAGTACTTC
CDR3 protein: CACSGWREGNEQYF

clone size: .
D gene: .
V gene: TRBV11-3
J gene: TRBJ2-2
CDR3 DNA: TGTGCCAGCAGCTCAGGATACACCGGGGAGCTGTTTTTT
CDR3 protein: CASSSGYTGELFF

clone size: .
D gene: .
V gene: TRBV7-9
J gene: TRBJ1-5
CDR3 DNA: TGTGCCAGCACCCCGGGAGGGAGCAATCAGCCCCAGCATTTT
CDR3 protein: CASTPGGSNQPQHF

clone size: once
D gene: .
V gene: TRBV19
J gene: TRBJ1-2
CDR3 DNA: TGTGCCAGTACGGACGAGGAGGACTATGGCTACACCTTC
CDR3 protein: CASTDEEDYGYTF

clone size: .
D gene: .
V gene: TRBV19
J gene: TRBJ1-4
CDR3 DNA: TGTGCCAGTAGTGGGACACTATCAACTAATGAAAAACTGTTTTTT
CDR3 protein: CASSGTLSTNEKLFF

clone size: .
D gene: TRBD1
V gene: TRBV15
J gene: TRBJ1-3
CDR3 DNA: TGTGCCACCAGCAGAGATAGGGGGCTAGGAAACACCATATATTTT
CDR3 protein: CATSRDRGLGNTIYF

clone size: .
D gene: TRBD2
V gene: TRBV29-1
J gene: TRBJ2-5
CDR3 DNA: TGCAGCGTTGACGGCGGGGGGAGTCCAGGGACCCAGTACTTC
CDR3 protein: CSVDGGGSPGTQYF

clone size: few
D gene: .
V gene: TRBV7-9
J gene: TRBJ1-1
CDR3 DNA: TGTGCCAGCAGCCGCAGTGGGACTGAAGCTTTCTTT
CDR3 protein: CASSRSGTEAFF

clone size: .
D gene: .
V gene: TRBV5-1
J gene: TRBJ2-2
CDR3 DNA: TGCGCCAGCAGCCCTCTCACAACGGGCACCGGGGAGCTGTTTTTT
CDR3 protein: CASSPLTTGTGELFF

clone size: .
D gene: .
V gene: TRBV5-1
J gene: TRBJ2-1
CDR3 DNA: TGCGCCAGCAGCTTGATACAGGCACTCAATGAGCAGTTCTTC
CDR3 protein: CASSLIQALNEQFF

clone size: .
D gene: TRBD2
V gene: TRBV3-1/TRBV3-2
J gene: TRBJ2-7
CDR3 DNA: TGTGCCAGCAGCCAAGACCCGGGGGCTAGCGGGTTCTACGAGCAGTACTTC
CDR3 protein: CASSQDPGASGFYEQYF

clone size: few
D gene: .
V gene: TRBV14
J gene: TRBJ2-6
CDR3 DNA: TGTGCCAGCAGCCAGGCGGACTCTGGGGCCAACGTCCTGACTTTC
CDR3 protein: CASSQADSGANVLTF

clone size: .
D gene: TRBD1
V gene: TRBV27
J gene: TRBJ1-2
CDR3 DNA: TGTGCCAGCAGATATGACAGGGGGCGCACCTATGGCTACACCTTC
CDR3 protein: CASRYDRGRTYGYTF

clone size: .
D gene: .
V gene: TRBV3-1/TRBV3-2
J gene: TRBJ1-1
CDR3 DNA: TGTGCCAGCAGCCAAGGAGGGGCCCACACTGAAGCTTTCTTT
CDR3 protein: CASSQGGAHTEAFF

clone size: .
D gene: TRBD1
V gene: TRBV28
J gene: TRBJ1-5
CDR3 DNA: TGTGCCAGCAGTATACAGGGGAGACAGCCCCAGCATTTT
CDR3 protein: CASSIQGRQPQHF

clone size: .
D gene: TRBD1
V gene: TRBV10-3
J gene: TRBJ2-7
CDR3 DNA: TGTGCCATCAGTTGGGACAGGAGCTCCTACGAGCAGTACTTC
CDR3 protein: CAISWDRSSYEQYF

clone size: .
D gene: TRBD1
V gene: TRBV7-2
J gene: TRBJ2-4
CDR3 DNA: TGTGCCAGCAGCCGGGACAGGGCTCAAAACATTCAGTACTTC
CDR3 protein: CASSRDRAQNIQYF

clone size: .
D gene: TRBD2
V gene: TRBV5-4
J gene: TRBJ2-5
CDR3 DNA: TGTGCCAGCAGCCAATCTAGCGGGAGGACCCAATTTAAAGAGACCCAGTACTTC
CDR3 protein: CASSQSSGRTQFKETQYF

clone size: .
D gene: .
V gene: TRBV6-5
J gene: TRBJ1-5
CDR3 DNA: TGTGCCAGCACTGTCATGGACAATCAGCCCCAGCATTTT
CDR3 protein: CASTVMDNQPQHF

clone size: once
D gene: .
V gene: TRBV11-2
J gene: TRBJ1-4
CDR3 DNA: TGTGCCAGCAGCTTTTTGGGAGGAAGGGGGAATGAAAAACTGTTTTTT
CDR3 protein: CASSFLGGRGNEKLFF

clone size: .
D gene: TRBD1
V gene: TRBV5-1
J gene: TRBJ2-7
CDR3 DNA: TGCGCCAGCAGAGTAGGACAGGGAGTGAGTTACGAGCAGTACTTC
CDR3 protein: CASRVGQGVSYEQYF

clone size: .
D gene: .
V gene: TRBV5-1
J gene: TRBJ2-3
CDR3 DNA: TGCGCCAGCAGCTTGGACATCGGGAGAGCACCAGATACGCAGTATTTT
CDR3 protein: CASSLDIGRAPDTQYF

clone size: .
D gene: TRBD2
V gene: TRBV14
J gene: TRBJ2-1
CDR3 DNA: TGTGCCAGCAGCCAAATAGCTAGCGGGAGGTTCGTTGAGCAGTTCTTC
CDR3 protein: CASSQIASGRFVEQFF

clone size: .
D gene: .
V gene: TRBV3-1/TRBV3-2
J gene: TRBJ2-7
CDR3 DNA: TGTGCCAGCAGCCCTCGCACACGGGAGCAGTACTTC
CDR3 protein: CASSPRTREQYF

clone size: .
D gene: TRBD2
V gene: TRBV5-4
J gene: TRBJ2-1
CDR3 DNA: TGTGCCAGCAGCTTGGGGGGACTAGCGGGATTCAATGAGCAGTTCTTC
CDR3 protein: CASSLGGLAGFNEQFF

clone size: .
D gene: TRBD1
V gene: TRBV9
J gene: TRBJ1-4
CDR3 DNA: TGTGCCAGCGCCCAGGGACAGGGGTATGAAAAACTGTTTTTT
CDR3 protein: CASAQGQGYEKLFF

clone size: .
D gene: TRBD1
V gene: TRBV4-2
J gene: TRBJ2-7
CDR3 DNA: TGTGCCAGCAGCCAAGGATGGGACAGCTCCTACGAGCAGTACTTC
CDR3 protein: CASSQGWDSSYEQYF

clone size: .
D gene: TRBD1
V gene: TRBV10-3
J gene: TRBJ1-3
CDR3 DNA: TGTGCCACGAACAGGGGCCCCTCTGGAAACACCATATATTTT
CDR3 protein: CATNRGPSGNTIYF

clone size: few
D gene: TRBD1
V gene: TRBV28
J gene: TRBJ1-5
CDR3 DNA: TGTGCCAGCGGGACAGGGGGTTTCAATCAGCCCCAGCATTTT
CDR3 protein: CASGTGGFNQPQHF

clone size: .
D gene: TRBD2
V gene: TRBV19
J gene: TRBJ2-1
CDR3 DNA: TGTGCCAGTAGAGCCCTGAGACTAGCGGATACCTACAATGAGCAGTTCTTC
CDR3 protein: CASRALRLADTYNEQFF

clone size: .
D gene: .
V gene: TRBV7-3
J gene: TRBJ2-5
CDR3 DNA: TGTGCCAGCAGCCCCGGGACCTTGGAGACCCAGTACTTC
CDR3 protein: CASSPGTLETQYF

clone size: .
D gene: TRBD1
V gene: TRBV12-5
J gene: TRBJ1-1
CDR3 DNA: TGTGCTAGTGACCCGACAGGGATGAACACTGAAGCTTTCTTT
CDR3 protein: CASDPTGMNTEAFF

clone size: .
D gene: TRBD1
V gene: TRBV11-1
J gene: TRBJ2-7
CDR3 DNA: TGTGCCAGCAGCCGGACAGGGGGCTACGACGAGCAGTACTTC
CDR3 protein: CASSRTGGYDEQYF

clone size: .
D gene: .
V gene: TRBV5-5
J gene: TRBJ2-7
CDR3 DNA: TGTGCCAGCGCCGGGACATCGAACTCCTACGAGCAGTACTTC
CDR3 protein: CASAGTSNSYEQYF

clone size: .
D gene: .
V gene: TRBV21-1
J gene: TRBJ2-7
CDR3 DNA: TGTGCCAGCAGCAAACTTAGCGGAACGGGGGACGAGCAGTACTTC
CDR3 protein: CASSKLSGTGDEQYF

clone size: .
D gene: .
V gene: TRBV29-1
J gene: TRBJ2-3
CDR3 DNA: TGCAGCGTTCAAAGGGCAACAGATACGCAGTATTTT
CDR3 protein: CSVQRATDTQYF

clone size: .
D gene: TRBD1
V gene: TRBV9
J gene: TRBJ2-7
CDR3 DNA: TGTGCCAGCAGCGTAGGGGCAGGGGGTCTCTACGAGCAGTACTTC
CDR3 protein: CASSVGAGGLYEQYF

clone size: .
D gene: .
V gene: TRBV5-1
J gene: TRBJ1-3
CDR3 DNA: TGCGCCAGCAGCTACAGCTCTGGAAACACCATATATTTT
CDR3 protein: CASSYSSGNTIYF

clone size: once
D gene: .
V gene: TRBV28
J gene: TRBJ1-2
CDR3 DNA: TGTGCCAGCAGTTTAGGCAGCCGTAATCTCTATGGCTACACCTTC
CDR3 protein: CASSLGSRNLYGYTF